This T cell receptor (beta chain) is from a study of CD8 T cells in Susac syndrome. CDR3 length equals 15 residues. The trim removed 1 base at V and 1 base at J, leaving 3 bases unmatched. CDR1 is SGHTA, CDR2 FQGNSA, per germline. Random hexamers primed reverse transcription of roughly 0.5 to 1 ug RNA. Each CDR3 protein gets one entry after TCRdb re-called the immunoSEQ multiplex PCR reads with MiXCR. Of 150,000 to 200,000 distinct CDR3 sequences listed, roughly 94% were seen once; the top ten hold around 0.087%. The chain has TRBV7-2 and TRBJ1-2, with TRBD1 identical over 7 bases. Sequenced: CD4+ T cells from PBMCs. The TCR comes from a human donor in good health. The CDR3: CASSLGWDSNYGYTF. In DNA form, the CDR3 reads TGTGCCAGCAGCTTAGGATGGGACAGTAACTATGGCTACACCTTC.